Given below is one T cell receptor beta chain in context. Its antigen remains unknown. These data come from a study of CD8 T cells in Susac syndrome. After extraction with the RNeasy kit, 0.5 to 1 ug of the RNA was reverse transcribed using random hexamers. The amplification used immunoSEQ multiplex PCR on TCR beta CDR3; it spanned 54 Vbeta and 13 Jbeta. TCRdb fed the immunoSEQ multiplex PCR reads into MiXCR, producing one record per CDR3 protein. The repertoire consists of tens of thousands of distinct CDR3 sequences, with roughly 91% occurring once and the leading ten covering just over 0.5%. The study, taken as a whole, reports: It was acknowledged in the study that its TCR sequencing and HLA analysis involved a relatively small number of individuals.

Sequencing of TCR beta, carried out with a high-throughput approach, was applied to CD8+ and CD4+ T cells from the blood. TEMRA cells were enriched by FACS, and CD4+ and CD8+ T cells were negatively isolated. Sequencing was performed on CD8+ T cells from PBMCs. This sequence was found in a human donor with multiple sclerosis.

The CDR3 sequence: CASSFVSTRGNEQYF. CDR3 DNA sequence: TGTGCCAGCAGCTTCGTCTCGACTAGGGGAAACGAGCAGTACTTC. The rearrangement joins TRBV7-2 to TRBJ2-7, with D maybe TRBD2 (6 bases). Per germline, CDR1 SGHTA and CDR2 FQGNSA. V gave up 3 bases and J gave up 5 bases, with 17 bases separating them. This CDR3 comprises 15 residues.